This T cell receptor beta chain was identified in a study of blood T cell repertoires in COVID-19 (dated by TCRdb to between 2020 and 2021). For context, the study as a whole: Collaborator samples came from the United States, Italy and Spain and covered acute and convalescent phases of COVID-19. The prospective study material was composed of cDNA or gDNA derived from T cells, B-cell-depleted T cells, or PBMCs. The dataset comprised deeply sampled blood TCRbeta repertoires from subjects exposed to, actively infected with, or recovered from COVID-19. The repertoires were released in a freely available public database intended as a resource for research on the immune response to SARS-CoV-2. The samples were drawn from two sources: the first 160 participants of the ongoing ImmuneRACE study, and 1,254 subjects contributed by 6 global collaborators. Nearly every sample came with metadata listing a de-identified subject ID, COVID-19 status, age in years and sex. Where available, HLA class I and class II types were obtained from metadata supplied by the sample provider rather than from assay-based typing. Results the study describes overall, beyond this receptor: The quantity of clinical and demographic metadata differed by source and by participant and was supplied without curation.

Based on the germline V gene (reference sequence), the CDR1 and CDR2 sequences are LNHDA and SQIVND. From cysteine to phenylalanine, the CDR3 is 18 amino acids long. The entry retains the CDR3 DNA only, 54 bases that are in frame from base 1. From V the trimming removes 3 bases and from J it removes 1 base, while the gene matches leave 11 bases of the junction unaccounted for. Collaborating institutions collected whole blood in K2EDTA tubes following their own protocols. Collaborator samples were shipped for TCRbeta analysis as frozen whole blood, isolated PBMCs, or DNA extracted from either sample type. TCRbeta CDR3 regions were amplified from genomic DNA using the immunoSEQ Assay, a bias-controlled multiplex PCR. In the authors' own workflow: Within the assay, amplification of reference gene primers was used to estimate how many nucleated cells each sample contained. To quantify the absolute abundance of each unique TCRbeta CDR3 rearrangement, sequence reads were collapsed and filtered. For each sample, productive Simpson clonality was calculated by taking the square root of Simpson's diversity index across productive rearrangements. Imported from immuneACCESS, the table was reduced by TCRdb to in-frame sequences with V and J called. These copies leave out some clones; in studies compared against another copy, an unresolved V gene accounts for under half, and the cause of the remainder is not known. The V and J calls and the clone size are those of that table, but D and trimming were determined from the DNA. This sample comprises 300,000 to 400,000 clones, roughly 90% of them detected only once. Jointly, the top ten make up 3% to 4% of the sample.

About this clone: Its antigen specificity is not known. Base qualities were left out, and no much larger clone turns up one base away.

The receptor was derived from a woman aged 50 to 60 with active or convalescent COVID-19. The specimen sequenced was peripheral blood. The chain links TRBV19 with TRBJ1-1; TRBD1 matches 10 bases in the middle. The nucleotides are TGTGCCAGTAGTATGTGGGACAGGGGAGAGGGAACGAACACTGAAGCTTTCTTT. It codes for CASSMWDRGEGTNTEAFF.